This section outlines one T cell receptor (beta chain) sequence together with its context. This clone's antigen is unknown. The source of the sample is a study of monozygotic twins with inflammatory bowel disease (dated 2019 in TCRdb). A note on the overall study: In total, approximately 30 monozygotic twin pairs made up the full study: 19 Danish pairs, all IBD-discordant, plus nine German pairs, of which four were IBD-concordant and five were IBD-discordant. The search for disease-associated traits relied mainly on comparing, within discordant pairs, IBD patients with their genetically identical healthy co-twins. Each individual had, on average, about 151 000 unique TCRalpha sequences and 181 000 unique TCRbeta sequences available for analysis. The study at large found these results: No single strong signal or clonotype linked to IBD turned up in the results, so the idea that one exists was not supported. IBD patients had lower TCRbeta repertoire diversity, measured by the inverse Simpson index, than their healthy co-twins. Because patients received different immunosuppressive treatments, the repertoires may have picked up extra background noise and variability between individuals. Fewer clonotypes were shared with other individuals by IBD patients than by healthy twins, most markedly in patients showing signs of disease activity. Repertoire similarity did not differ between concordant and discordant twins, which could be due to limited statistical power. Different T cell subtypes could not be distinguished in the analysis.

The library came from 5' RACE. The input for every TCR library was around 3,800 ng of total RNA. cDNA was synthesized with SMARTScribe reverse transcriptase in eight separate reactions per sample. Unique molecular identifiers containing a 6-nucleotide sample barcode were introduced through template switching during cDNA synthesis. Two nested PCRs of roughly 16 and 10 cycles amplified the TCRalpha and TCRbeta cDNA, and bead purification followed each PCR. Before amplification, the cDNA was treated with uracil DNA-glycosylase and purified using the QIAquick PCR purification kit. The second PCR added Illumina TruSeq-compatible adapters along with sample-specific barcodes. TapeStation and Qubit were used to check library quality and concentration, and roughly 5 ng of each library went into the pool. Sequencing of pooled libraries was carried out on an Illumina HiSeq2500 single-index Rapid Run using 2 x 100 bp reads and custom sequencing primers. On the authors' methods: MiGEC version 1.2.6 was used for UMI-based consensus assembly, which corrected PCR and sequencing errors. V(D)J alignment, clonotype assembly and CDR3 extraction were performed with MiXCR version 2.1.1. Normalisation of gene usage, clonotype sharing and MAIT/NKT TCR abundance was achieved by analysing the top 1000, 10 000 and 20 000 clonotypes per sample. After downsampling to 27 000 UMIs, diversity was calculated as the inverse Simpson index using the vegan R package. Paired Mann-Whitney U tests were applied to discordant twin pairs, with Benjamini-Hochberg correction for multiple testing. TCRdb reanalyzed the reads, keeping one entry per CDR3 protein sequence and omitting DNA. The V and J calls here are based on TCRdb, not the publication. This specimen's table enumerates roughly 150,000 distinct CDR3 sequences. The ten largest clones add up to 2.4% of the sample.

From each donor, an approximately 2.5 ml peripheral blood sample was collected into PAXgene tubes and kept at -80 degrees C. Total RNA was isolated from whole blood with the PAXgene blood miRNA kit on an automated QIAcube, without T cell sorting. Peripheral blood from monozygotic twin pairs who were concordant or discordant for inflammatory bowel disease underwent deep TCRalpha and TCRbeta repertoire profiling using unique molecular barcoding. For every twin pair, smoking habits were documented, and each individual was categorised as a current, former or never smoker. Per the germline V gene, MNHEY is the CDR1 and SVGAGI is the CDR2. CDR3 length: 13 amino acids, cysteine to phenylalanine. No DNA is listed.

Sequencing was done on a sample of blood. This TCR came from a human donor with ulcerative colitis or Crohn's disease, or a healthy co-twin of an affected twin (not recorded which). The chain employs TRBV6-5 and TRBJ2-5; with no DNA, the TCRdb D assignment of TRBD1 cannot be verified. The CDR3 region: CASRRGRGETQYF.